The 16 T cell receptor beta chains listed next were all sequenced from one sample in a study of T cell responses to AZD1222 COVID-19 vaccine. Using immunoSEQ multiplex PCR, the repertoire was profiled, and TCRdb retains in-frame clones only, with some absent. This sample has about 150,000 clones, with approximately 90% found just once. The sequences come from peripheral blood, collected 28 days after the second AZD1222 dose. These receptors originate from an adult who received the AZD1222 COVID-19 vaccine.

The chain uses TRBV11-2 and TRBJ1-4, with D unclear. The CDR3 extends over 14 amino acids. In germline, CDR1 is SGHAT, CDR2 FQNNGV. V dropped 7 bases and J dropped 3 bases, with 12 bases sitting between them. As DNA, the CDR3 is TGTGCCAGCAACCCGGGGTCCGCTAATGAAAAACTGTTTTTT. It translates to CASNPGSANEKLFF.

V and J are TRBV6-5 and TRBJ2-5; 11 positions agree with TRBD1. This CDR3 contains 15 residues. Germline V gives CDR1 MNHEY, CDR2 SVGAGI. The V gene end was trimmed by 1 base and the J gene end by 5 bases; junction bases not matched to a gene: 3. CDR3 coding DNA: TGTGCCAGCAGTTACTGGACAGGGGGCGGCGAGACCCAGTACTTC. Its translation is CASSYWTGGGETQYF.

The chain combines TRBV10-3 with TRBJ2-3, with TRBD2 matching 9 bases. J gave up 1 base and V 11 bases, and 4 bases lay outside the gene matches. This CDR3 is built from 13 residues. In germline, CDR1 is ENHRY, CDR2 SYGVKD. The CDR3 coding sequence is TGTGCCGCGGGGGGGGCCCGCACAGATACGCAGTATTTT. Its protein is CAAGGARTDTQYF.

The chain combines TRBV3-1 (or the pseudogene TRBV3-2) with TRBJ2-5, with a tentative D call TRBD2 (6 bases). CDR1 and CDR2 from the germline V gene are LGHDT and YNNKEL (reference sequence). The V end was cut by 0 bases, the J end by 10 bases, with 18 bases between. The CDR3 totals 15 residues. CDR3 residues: CASSQDPEATGSQYF. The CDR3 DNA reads TGTGCCAGCAGCCAAGACCCGGAGGCGACCGGGAGCCAGTACTTC.

CDR3 sequence reads: CASSIQAHAFEQYF. CDR3 nucleotides: TGTGCCAGCAGTATACAGGCCCATGCCTTCGAGCAGTACTTC. This chain joins TRBV27 and TRBJ2-7; tentatively, D is TRBD1 (5 bases). The V gene's germline CDR1 is MNHEY and CDR2 SMNVEV (reference sequence). V gave up 5 bases and J gave up 6 bases, with 17 bases separating them. The CDR3 is 14 amino acids.

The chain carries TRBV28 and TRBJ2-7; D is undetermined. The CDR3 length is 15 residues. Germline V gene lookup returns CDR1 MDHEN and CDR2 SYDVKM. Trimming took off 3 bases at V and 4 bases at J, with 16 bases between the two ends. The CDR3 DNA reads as TGTGCCAGCAGTTTTGCCTGGCGGACGTGGTACGAGCAGTACTTC. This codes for CASSFAWRTWYEQYF.

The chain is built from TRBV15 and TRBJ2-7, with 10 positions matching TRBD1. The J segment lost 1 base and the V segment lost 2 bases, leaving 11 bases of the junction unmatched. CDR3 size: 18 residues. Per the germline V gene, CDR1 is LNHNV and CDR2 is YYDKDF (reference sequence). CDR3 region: CATSRTGTGAKGSYEQYF. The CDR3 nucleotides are TGTGCCACCAGCAGAACAGGGACAGGGGCCAAAGGGTCCTACGAGCAGTACTTC.

The CDR3: CSVAGDTEGKSSYEQYF. Here the CDR3 DNA reads TGCAGCGTTGCCGGGGATACAGAGGGGAAGAGCTCCTACGAGCAGTACTTC. The chain employs TRBV29-1 and TRBJ2-7, with D perhaps TRBD1 or TRBD2 (5 bases each). Trimming took off 4 bases at V and 0 bases at J, with 22 bases between the two ends. Germline-derived CDR1 and CDR2 are SQVTM and ANQGSEA. The CDR3 is 17 amino acids.

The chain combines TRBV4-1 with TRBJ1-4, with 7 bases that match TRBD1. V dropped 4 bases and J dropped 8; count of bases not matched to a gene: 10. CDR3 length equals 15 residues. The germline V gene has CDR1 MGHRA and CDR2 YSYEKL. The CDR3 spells CASSPQGGLGEKLFF. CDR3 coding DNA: TGCGCCAGCAGCCCCCAGGGGGGCTTGGGGGAAAAACTGTTTTTT.

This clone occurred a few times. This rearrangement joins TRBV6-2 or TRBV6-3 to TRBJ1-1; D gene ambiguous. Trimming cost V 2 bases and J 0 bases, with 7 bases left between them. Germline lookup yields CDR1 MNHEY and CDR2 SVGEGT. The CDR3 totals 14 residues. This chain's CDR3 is CASSYQSVNTEAFF. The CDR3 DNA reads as TGTGCCAGCAGTTACCAGTCTGTGAACACTGAAGCTTTCTTT.

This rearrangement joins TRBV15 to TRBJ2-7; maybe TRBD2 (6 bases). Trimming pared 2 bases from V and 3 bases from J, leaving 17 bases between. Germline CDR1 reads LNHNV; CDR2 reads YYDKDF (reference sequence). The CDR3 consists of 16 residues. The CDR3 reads CATSRSRVAADYEQYF. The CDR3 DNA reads TGTGCCACCAGCAGATCACGGGTAGCGGCTGACTACGAGCAGTACTTC.

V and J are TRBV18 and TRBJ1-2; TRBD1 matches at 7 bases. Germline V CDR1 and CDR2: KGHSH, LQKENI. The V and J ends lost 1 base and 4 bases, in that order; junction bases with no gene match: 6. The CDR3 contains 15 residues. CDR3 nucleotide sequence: TGTGCCAGCTCACCACTAGACAGGGTGGGCTATGGCTACACCTTC. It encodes CASSPLDRVGYGYTF.

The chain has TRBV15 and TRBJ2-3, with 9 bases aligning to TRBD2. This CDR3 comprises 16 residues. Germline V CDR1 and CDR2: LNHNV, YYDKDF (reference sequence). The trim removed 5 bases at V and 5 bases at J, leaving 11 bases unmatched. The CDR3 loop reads CATSLPRGRAVDTQYF. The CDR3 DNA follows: TGTGCCACCAGCCTCCCCCGCGGGAGGGCCGTAGATACGCAGTATTTT.

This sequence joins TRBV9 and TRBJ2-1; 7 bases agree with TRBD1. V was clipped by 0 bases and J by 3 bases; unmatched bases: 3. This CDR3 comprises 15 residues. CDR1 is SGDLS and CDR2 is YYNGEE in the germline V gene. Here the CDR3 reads CASSVEGQLYNEQFF. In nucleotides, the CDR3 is TGTGCCAGCAGCGTAGAGGGACAGCTCTACAATGAGCAGTTCTTC.

The CDR3 DNA reads TGTGCCAGCAGCTTACATGGCCGGAGGTTCAATGAGCAGTTCTTC. This gives the protein CASSLHGRRFNEQFF. The chain recombines TRBV7-3 with TRBJ2-1; possibly TRBD2 for D (5 bases). Germline V gene sequence: CDR1 SGHTA, CDR2 FQGTGA. The germline V and J ends were trimmed by 2 bases and 6 bases, with 14 bases remaining between them. The CDR3 is 15 amino acids. Together with reference TRBV7-3 and TRBJ2-1, the CDR3 gives the full variable domain: GAGVSQTPSNKVTEKGKYVELRCDPISGHTALYWYRQSLGQGPEFLIYFQGTGAADDSGLPNDRFFAVRPEGSVSTLKIQRTERGDSAVYLCASSLHGRRFNEQFFGPGTRLTVL.

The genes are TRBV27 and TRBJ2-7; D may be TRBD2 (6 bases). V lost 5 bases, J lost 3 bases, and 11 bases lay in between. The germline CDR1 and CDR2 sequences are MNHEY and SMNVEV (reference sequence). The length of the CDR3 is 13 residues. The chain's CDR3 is CASSPGLSYEQYF. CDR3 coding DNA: TGTGCCAGCAGTCCGGGACTGAGCTACGAGCAGTACTTC.